The 26 T cell receptor beta chains reported below all come from one sample, sequenced in a study of blood T cell repertoires in COVID-19 (dated by TCRdb to between 2020 and 2021). The library was generated by the immunoSEQ multiplex PCR assay. This is the immuneACCESS table as TCRdb keeps it, with only in-frame sequences that have V and J called. A part of the clones is gone; compared with another copy, unresolved V genes explain less than half, and the rest is unexplained. Across this sample there are around 140,000 clones, with 80% seen only once. Roughly 3.6% of the sample goes to the ten largest clones. Sequencing input: peripheral blood. Receptor source: a man aged 70 or older who had recovered from COVID-19.

V is TRBV7-6 and J is TRBJ2-7; TRBD2 matches at 13 bases. CDR1 is SGHVS and CDR2 is FNYEAQ in the germline V gene. The V gene end was trimmed by 5 bases and the J gene end by 0 bases; junction bases not matched to a gene: 4. This CDR3 region has 16 residues. The CDR3 nucleotides are TGTGCCAGCAGCGCCCGGACTAGCGGGGGCTCCTACGAGCAGTACTTC. The encoded protein is CASSARTSGGSYEQYF. Looking up the rest from reference TRBV7-6 and TRBJ2-7 gives the full variable domain: GAGVSQSPRYKVTKRGQDVALRCDPISGHVSLYWYRQALGQGPEFLTYFNYEAQQDKSGLPNDRFSAERPEGSISTLTIQRTEQRDSAMYRCASSARTSGGSYEQYFGPGTRLTVT.

Concerning this clone itself: Other DNA sequences in the same sample also yield this CDR3. The chain uses TRBV30 and TRBJ1-3; no reliable D call. V dropped 0 bases and J dropped 1 base, with 7 bases sitting between them. The CDR3 is 14 residues long. Germline lookup yields CDR1 GTSNPN and CDR2 SVGIG (reference sequence). CDR3 residues: CAWSVERSGNTIYF. The CDR3 DNA is TGTGCCTGGAGTGTAGAGAGATCTGGAAACACCATATATTTT.

The gene calls are TRBV6-5 and TRBJ1-1; the match to TRBD1 covers 10 bases. Germline CDR1 is MNHEY and CDR2 is SVGAGI. The CDR3 is 13 residues long. V lost 5 bases to trimming and J lost 10 bases; unmatched junction nucleotides: 7. For the CDR3, the DNA is TGTGCCAGCAGTATGACAGGGGGCGCGAGAGCTTTCTTT. Amino acids: CASSMTGGARAFF.

The chain has TRBV30 and TRBJ1-4; the D gene is possibly TRBD1 (5 bases). The V gene lost 2 bases and the J gene lost 6 bases, with 10 bases spanning the gap. This CDR3 region has 13 residues. Germline lookup yields CDR1 GTSNPN and CDR2 SVGIG (reference sequence). The CDR3 DNA sequence: TGTGCCTGGAGTCTTGGAGGGGATGAAAAACTGTTTTTT. It specifies CAWSLGGDEKLFF.

This sequence joins TRBV4-1 and TRBJ2-3; TRBD1 aligns across 9 bases. CDR3 size: 17 residues. Germline V gene data show CDR1 as MGHRA and CDR2 as YSYEKL. Losses at the gene ends were 1 base for V and 5 bases for J; bases not matched to a gene: 10. The DNA of the CDR3 is TGCGCCAGCAGCCAAGTCGCTTTTACAGGGGGCTTAGATACGCAGTATTTT. Its protein product is CASSQVAFTGGLDTQYF.

The V call is TRBV28, the J call TRBJ1-1, with a tentative D call TRBD1 (5 bases). The CDR3 is 16 amino acids. With 3 bases removed from V and 1 base from J, the gap between germline ends came to 15 bases. Germline loops: CDR1 MDHEN, CDR2 SYDVKM. CDR3 sequence (DNA): TGTGCCAGCAGTTTCGGGGGGGGTTGGGCGAACACTGAAGCTTTCTTT. It codes for CASSFGGGWANTEAFF.

The chain combines TRBV7-9 with TRBJ1-1; D is ambiguous. The CDR3 sequence is 13 residues long. CDR1 SEHNR and CDR2 FQNEAQ come from the germline V gene (reference sequence). Trimming removed 5 bases from V and 6 bases from J, with 13 bases in between. The CDR3 DNA reads as TGTGCCAGCAGCCCCCCGGGGAAGGCTGAAGCTTTCTTT. Protein: CASSPPGKAEAFF.

This clone appeared once. The chain uses TRBV14 and TRBJ2-7; 8 bases match TRBD1. Germline CDR1 and CDR2: SGHDN and FVKESK. CDR3 size: 15 residues. V gave up 1 base and J gave up 0 bases; unmatched junction bases: 2. The DNA of the CDR3 is TGTGCCAGCAGCCAAGGACAGGGGCACTCCTACGAGCAGTACTTC. Translating it yields CASSQGQGHSYEQYF.

The chain employs TRBV6-6 and TRBJ2-3, with 10 bases aligning to TRBD2. Looked up from germline, CDR1 is MNHNY and CDR2 is SVGAGI (reference sequence). This CDR3 is built from 16 residues. The J segment lost 3 bases and the V segment lost 4 bases, leaving 7 bases of the junction unmatched. CDR3 DNA: TGTGCCAGCAGTTTTGGGGGACTAGCGAAAACAGATACGCAGTATTTT. Translation: CASSFGGLAKTDTQYF.

This chain joins TRBV19 and TRBJ1-1; D unresolved. V shed 6 bases and J shed 0 bases, with 5 bases lying between them. This CDR3 comprises 12 residues. The germline gives CDR1 LNHDA, CDR2 SQIVND (reference sequence). CDR3 in amino acids: CASRTMNTEAFF. The CDR3 DNA is TGTGCCAGTAGAACAATGAACACTGAAGCTTTCTTT.

CDR3 in DNA: TGTGCCAGCAGCTTACTAGCGGGAGAGACCCAGTACTTC. The encoded protein is CASSLLAGETQYF. The genes are TRBV7-9 and TRBJ2-5, with 8 bases that match TRBD2. The germline V gene has CDR1 SEHNR and CDR2 FQNEAQ (reference sequence). This CDR3 contains 13 residues. The ends lost 2 bases at V and 4 bases at J; junction bases unmatched: 0.

The rearrangement uses TRBV10-3 and TRBJ2-1, with 11 bases lining up with TRBD2. Per germline, CDR1 ENHRY and CDR2 SYGVKD. The CDR3 extends over 17 amino acids. V gave up 1 base and J gave up 7 bases; unmatched junction bases: 9. CDR3 sequence (DNA): TGTGCCATCAGTGAGTACGAGACTAGCGGGACGCGAAATGAGCAGTTCTTC. Translating gives CAISEYETSGTRNEQFF.

V and J are TRBV3-1 (or the pseudogene TRBV3-2) and TRBJ1-1, with unresolved D. Germline-derived CDR1 and CDR2 are LGHDT and YNNKEL (reference sequence). Trimming cost V 4 bases and J 0 bases, with 6 bases left between them. The CDR3 is made up of 13 amino acids. The CDR3 DNA sequence: TGTGCCAGCAGCCTAACATTGAACACTGAAGCTTTCTTT. This gives the protein CASSLTLNTEAFF.

The chain combines TRBV5-1 with TRBJ1-4, with a weak D call TRBD1 (6 bases). The CDR3 sequence is 15 residues long. The germline V gene has CDR1 SGHRS and CDR2 YFSETQ. Trimming pared 4 bases from V and 6 bases from J, leaving 16 bases between. DNA for the CDR3: TGCGCCAGCAGCAGCCGAGGGGGTGGGGATGAAAAACTGTTTTTT. As protein: CASSSRGGGDEKLFF.

This chain joins TRBV28 and TRBJ1-1; D perhaps matches TRBD1 (6 bases). From germline, CDR1 is MDHEN and CDR2 SYDVKM. The CDR3 length is 12 residues. V dropped 1 base and J dropped 10 bases, with 10 bases sitting between them. This CDR3 is CASSLFGGAAFF. The CDR3 nucleotides are TGTGCCAGCAGTTTATTCGGGGGGGCAGCTTTCTTT.

The chain carries TRBV7-3 and TRBJ2-7; tentative D call: TRBD2 (5 bases). Germline-derived CDR1 and CDR2 are SGHTA and FQGTGA. The CDR3 is made up of 13 amino acids. V was trimmed by 1 base and J by 6 bases, leaving 10 bases between them. The CDR3: CASSLKGGLEQYF. For the CDR3, the DNA is TGTGCCAGCAGCTTAAAGGGCGGGCTCGAGCAGTACTTC.

The chain couples TRBV3-1 (or the pseudogene TRBV3-2) to TRBJ1-2, with D possibly TRBD1 on 6 matching bases. The CDR3 length is 14 residues. V was clipped by 4 bases and J by 8 bases, with 17 bases between them. Germline lookup yields CDR1 LGHDT and CDR2 YNNKEL (reference sequence). The CDR3: CASSLQAQGKGYTF. The CDR3 region has the DNA TGTGCCAGCAGCCTTCAAGCACAGGGAAAAGGCTACACCTTC.

The genes are TRBV9 and TRBJ2-2; no firm D call. The CDR3 loop spans 14 amino acids. From germline, CDR1 is SGDLS and CDR2 YYNGEE. Trimming removed 4 bases at V and 9 bases at J, with 16 bases between. CDR3 protein: CASSFDVQFRELFF. The CDR3 region has the DNA TGTGCCAGCAGCTTTGATGTCCAGTTTCGGGAGCTGTTTTTT.

This clone has a handful of counts. The chain couples TRBV30 to TRBJ1-5; tentatively, D is TRBD1 (6 bases). Germline values: CDR1 GTSNPN, CDR2 SVGIG (reference sequence). The length of the CDR3 is 15 residues. V lost 0 bases and J lost 6, with 15 bases in between. CDR3 residues: CAWSVEEGGPQPQHF. CDR3 nucleotide sequence: TGTGCCTGGAGTGTAGAGGAAGGGGGACCTCAGCCCCAGCATTTT.

This clone was observed a few times. CDR3 bases: TGCAGCGTGGGAGGAGGGGAGAAAAACACCATATATTTT. This codes for CSVGGGEKNTIYF. The chain links TRBV29-1 to TRBJ1-3; TRBD1 is a possible D gene (5 bases). The V end lost 6 bases, the J end lost 6 bases, and 15 bases lay between the germline ends. Germline V gene lookup returns CDR1 SQVTM and CDR2 ANQGSEA. CDR3 size: 13 residues. The full variable domain, rest sourced from reference TRBV29-1 and TRBJ1-3, is SAVISQKPSRDICQRGTSLTIQCQVDSQVTMMFWYRQQPGQSLTLIATANQGSEATYESGFVIDKFPISRPNLTFSTLTVSNMSPEDSSIYLCSVGGGEKNTIYFGEGSWLTVV.

This clone has just a few counts. The chain uses TRBV29-1 and TRBJ2-1; 7 positions agree with TRBD1. The germline V gene encodes CDR1 SQVTM and CDR2 ANQGSEA. This CDR3 spans 12 amino acids. V trimming: 4 bases; J trimming: 6 bases; junction bases outside the gene matches: 3. The CDR3 sequence is CSVGQGPNEQFF. CDR3 nucleotides: TGCAGCGTTGGACAGGGACCCAATGAGCAGTTCTTC.

This clone has just a few counts. V is TRBV7-9 and J is TRBJ2-1; TRBD2 agrees at 8 bases. Germline trimming cut 0 bases from V and 9 bases from J; bases unmatched to any gene: 10. The CDR3 runs to 16 residues. From germline, CDR1 is SEHNR and CDR2 FQNEAQ (reference sequence). CDR3 bases: TGTGCCAGCAGCTTAGCCCCAGCGGGAGTATTCGTTGAGCAGTTCTTC. This codes for CASSLAPAGVFVEQFF.

The chain couples TRBV29-1 to TRBJ2-1, with 12 bases identical to TRBD1. With V trimmed by 7 bases and J by 9 bases, 4 bases remained unmatched. The CDR3 has 12 residues. Germline assignment: CDR1 SQVTM and CDR2 ANQGSEA. In nucleotides, the CDR3 is TGCAGCGCCGGGACAGGGGGCTTTGAGCAGTTCTTC. Translating it yields CSAGTGGFEQFF.

The chain couples TRBV30 to TRBJ2-7; D might be TRBD1 (5 bases). Trimming removed 4 bases from V and 2 bases from J, with 15 bases in between. CDR1 is GTSNPN, CDR2 SVGIG, per germline (reference sequence). CDR3 length: 14 amino acids. CDR3 residues: CAWKVPGKPYEQYF. The CDR3 DNA is TGTGCCTGGAAGGTACCAGGGAAACCCTACGAGCAGTACTTC.

This clone was seen a handful of times. The gene calls are TRBV7-2 and TRBJ2-1, with TRBD2 as a possible D gene (6 bases). This CDR3 is built from 16 residues. The germline V and J ends were trimmed by 5 bases and 0 bases, with 14 bases remaining between them. Germline CDR1 SGHTA, CDR2 FQGNSA. The CDR3 sequence: CASSDSGASSYNEQFF. CDR3 bases: TGTGCCAGCAGCGATAGCGGAGCGAGCTCCTACAATGAGCAGTTCTTC.

The chain couples TRBV9 to TRBJ2-1; weak D call: TRBD2 (5 bases). V was cut by 4 bases and J by 8 bases, with 25 bases left in between. In germline, CDR1 is SGDLS, CDR2 YYNGEE. The CDR3 has 17 residues. The CDR3: CASSTRISGPSAYEQFF. The DNA of the CDR3 is TGTGCCAGCAGCACCCGTATCAGCGGCCCTTCAGCTTATGAGCAGTTCTTC.